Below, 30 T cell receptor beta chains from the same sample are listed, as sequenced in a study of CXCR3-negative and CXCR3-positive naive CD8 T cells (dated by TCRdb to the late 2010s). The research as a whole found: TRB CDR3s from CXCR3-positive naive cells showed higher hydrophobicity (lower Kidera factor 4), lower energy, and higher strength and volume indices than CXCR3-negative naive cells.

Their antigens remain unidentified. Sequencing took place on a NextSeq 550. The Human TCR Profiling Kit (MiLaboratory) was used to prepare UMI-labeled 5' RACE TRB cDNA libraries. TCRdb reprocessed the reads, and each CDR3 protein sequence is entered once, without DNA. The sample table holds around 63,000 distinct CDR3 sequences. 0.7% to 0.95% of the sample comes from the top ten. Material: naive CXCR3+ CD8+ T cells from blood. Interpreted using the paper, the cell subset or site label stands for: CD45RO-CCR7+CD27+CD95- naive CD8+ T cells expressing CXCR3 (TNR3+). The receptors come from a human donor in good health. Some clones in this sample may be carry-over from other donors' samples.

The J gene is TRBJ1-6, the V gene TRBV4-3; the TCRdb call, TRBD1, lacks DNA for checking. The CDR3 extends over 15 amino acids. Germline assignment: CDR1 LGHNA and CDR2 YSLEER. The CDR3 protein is CASSQDGTDNSPLHF.

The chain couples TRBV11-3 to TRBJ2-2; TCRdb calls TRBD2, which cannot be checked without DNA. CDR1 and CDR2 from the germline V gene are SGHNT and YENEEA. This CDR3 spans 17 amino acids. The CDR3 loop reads CASSLDRGQMNTGELFF.

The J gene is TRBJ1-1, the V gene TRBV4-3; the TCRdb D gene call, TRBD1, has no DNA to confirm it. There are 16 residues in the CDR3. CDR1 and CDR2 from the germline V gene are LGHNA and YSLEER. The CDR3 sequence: CASSQDRTGVNTEAFF.

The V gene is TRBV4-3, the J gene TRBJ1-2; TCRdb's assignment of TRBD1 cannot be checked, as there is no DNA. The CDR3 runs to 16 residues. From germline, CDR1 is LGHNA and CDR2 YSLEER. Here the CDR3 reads CASSQDVRGIHYGYTF.

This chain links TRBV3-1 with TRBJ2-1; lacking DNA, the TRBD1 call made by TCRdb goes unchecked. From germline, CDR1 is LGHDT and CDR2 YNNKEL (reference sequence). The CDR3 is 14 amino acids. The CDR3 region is CASSLDRAYNEQFF.

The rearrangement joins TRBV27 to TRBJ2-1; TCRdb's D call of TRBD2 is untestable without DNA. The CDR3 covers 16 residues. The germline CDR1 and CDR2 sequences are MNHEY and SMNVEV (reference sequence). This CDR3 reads CASSFLTSGGVGEKFF.

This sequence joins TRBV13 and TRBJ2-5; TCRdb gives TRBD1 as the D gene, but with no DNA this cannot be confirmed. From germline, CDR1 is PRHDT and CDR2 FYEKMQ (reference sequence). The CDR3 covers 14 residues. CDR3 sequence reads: CASSSRTGQETQYF.

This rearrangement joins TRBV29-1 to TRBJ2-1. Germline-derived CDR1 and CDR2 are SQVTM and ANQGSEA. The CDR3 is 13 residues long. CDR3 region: CSVTRPLYNEQFF.

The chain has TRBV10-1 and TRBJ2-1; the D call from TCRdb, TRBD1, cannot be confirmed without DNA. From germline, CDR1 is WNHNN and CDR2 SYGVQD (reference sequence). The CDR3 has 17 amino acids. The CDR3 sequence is CASSAIKDREAYNEQFF.

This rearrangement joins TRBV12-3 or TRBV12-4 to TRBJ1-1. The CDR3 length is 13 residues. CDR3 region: CASSSYVLAEAFF.

CDR3 region: CSAAGGASYNEQFF. The V gene is TRBV29-1, the J gene TRBJ2-1; the TCRdb D gene call, TRBD2, has no DNA to confirm it. The length of the CDR3 is 14 residues. Germline V gene sequence: CDR1 SQVTM, CDR2 ANQGSEA.

CDR3 sequence: CASSIKQGRRADEQFF. The chain carries TRBV6-2 or TRBV6-3 and TRBJ2-1; TCRdb lists TRBD1, though no DNA is available to test this call. This CDR3 has 16 amino acids. Per germline, CDR1 MNHEY and CDR2 SVGEGT.

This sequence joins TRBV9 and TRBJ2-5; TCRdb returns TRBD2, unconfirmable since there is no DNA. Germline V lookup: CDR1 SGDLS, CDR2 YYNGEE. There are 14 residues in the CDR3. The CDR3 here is CASSVVADQETQYF.

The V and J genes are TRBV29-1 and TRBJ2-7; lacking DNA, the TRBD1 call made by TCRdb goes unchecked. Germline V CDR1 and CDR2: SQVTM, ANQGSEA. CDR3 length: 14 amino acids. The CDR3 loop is CSVEGQGDDYEQYF.

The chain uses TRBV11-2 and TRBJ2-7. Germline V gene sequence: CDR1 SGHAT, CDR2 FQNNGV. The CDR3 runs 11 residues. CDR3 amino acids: CASSLMDEQYF.

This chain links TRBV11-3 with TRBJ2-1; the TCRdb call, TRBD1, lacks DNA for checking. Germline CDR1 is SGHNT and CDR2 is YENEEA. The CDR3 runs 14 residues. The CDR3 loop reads CASSPEGAHNEQFF.

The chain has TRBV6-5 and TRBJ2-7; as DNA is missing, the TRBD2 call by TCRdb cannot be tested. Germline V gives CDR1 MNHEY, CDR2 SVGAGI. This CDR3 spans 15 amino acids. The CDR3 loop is CASSPRDSQSAEQYF.

The chain's CDR3 is CASSAYSGQGLSYEQYF. The genes are TRBV9 and TRBJ2-7; TCRdb outputs TRBD1, but without DNA this stays unchecked. CDR1 SGDLS and CDR2 YYNGEE come from the germline V gene. This CDR3 region has 17 residues. Complete variable domain (other parts from reference TRBV9 and TRBJ2-7): DSGVTQTPKHLITATGQRVTLRCSPRSGDLSVYWYQQSLDQGLQFLIQYYNGEERAKGNILERFSAQQFPDLHSELNLSSLELGDSALYFCASSAYSGQGLSYEQYFGPGTRLTVT.

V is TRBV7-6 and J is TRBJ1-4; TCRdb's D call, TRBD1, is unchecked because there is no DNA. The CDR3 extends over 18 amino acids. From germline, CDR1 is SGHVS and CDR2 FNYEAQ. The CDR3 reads CASSLRDREKGYEEKLFF.

The CDR3 sequence is CASSPTLRDSYTF. The chain joins TRBV14 to TRBJ1-2; TCRdb's assignment of TRBD1 cannot be checked, as there is no DNA. CDR1 is SGHDN and CDR2 is FVKESK in the germline V gene. The CDR3 contains 13 residues.

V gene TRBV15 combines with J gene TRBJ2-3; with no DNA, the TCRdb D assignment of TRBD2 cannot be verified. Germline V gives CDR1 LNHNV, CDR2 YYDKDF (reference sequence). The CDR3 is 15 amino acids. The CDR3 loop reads CATSRPSGGTDTQYF.

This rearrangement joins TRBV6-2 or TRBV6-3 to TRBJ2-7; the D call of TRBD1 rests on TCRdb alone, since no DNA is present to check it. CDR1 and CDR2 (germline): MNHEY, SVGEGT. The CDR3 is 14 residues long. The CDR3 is CASSEQGNSGEQYF.

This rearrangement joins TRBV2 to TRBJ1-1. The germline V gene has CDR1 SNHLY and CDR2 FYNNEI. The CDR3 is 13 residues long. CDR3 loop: CAGSGRLNTEAFF. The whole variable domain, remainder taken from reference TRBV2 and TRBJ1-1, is EPEVTQTPSHQVTQMGQEVILRCVPISNHLYFYWYRQILGQKVEFLVSFYNNEISEKSEIFDDQFSVERPDGSNFTLKIRSTKLEDSAMYFCAGSGRLNTEAFFGQGTRLTVV.

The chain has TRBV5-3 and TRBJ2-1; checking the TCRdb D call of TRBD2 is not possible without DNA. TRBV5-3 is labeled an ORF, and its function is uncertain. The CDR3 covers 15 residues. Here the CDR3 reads CASSQGLAIFGEQFF.

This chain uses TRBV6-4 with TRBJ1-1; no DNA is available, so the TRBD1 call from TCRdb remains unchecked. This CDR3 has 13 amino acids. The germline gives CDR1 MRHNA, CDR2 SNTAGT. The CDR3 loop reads CASSDRGNTEAFF.

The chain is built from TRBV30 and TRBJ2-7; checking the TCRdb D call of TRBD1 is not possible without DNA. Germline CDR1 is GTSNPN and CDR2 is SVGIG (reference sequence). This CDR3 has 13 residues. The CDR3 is CAWSGAVPYEQYF.

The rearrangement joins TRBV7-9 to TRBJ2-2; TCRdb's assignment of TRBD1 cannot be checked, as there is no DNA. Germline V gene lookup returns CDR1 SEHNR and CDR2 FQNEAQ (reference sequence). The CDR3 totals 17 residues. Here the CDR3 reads CASSGGDRGANTGELFF.

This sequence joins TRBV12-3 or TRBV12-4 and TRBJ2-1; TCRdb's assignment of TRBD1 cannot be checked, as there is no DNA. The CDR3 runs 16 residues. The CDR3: CASSFIGASSYNEQFF.

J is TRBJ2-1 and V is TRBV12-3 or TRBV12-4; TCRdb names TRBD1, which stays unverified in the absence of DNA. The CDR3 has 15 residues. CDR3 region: CASSLIPPAANEQFF.

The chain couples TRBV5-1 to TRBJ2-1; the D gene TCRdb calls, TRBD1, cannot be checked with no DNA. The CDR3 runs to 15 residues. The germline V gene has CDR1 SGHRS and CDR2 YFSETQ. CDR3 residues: CASSLVGGLYNEQFF.